This T cell receptor (beta chain) was recorded in a study of cytomegalovirus exposure and HLA in healthy donors. Study findings and constraints: A later analysis reportedly found that, within productive TCRs, an Asian-associated ancestry cluster had fewer N-insertions than the mean observed across the roughly 690 donors.

To note about this clone: Its antigen is not known.

Both 60 Vbeta primers and 13 Jbeta primers went into the PCR. Sequencing was performed with immunoSEQ multiplex PCR; in TCRdb, only in-frame clones are kept and a portion is missing. The repertoire holds about 160,000 clones, around 90% seen once, with over 0.8% in the top ten. Sampled while nominally healthy, donors likely had unrecorded immune exposures. V was pared by 4 bases and J by 3 bases, with 5 bases of the junction left unmatched. The CDR3 is 14 residues long. Germline-derived CDR1 and CDR2 are SGHNT and YYREEE (reference sequence). V gene TRBV5-4 combines with J gene TRBJ2-7, with TRBD1 matching 9 bases. The source of this sequence is a young woman in good health and CMV-seronegative. Specimen: PBMCs. The CDR3 DNA follows: TGTGCCAGCAGCGAGGGACAGGGACTCTACGAGCAGTACTTC. Its translation is CASSEGQGLYEQYF.